Shown below are 5 T cell receptor beta chains from a single sample sequenced in a study of blood T cell repertoires in COVID-19. The data were produced by immunoSEQ multiplex PCR, yet TCRdb's version contains in-frame clones alone and is incomplete. The profile shows 180,000 or so clones, over 75% of them singletons. Sequenced material: PBMCs or T cells enriched from blood (not recorded which). The origin of the receptors is a man aged 50 or older who had recovered from COVID-19.

This chain uses TRBV3-1 (or the pseudogene TRBV3-2) with TRBJ2-2; possibly TRBD2 for D (5 bases). The CDR3 sequence is 19 residues long. The V gene lost 1 base and the J gene lost 4 bases, with 22 bases spanning the gap. Germline CDR1 reads LGHDT; CDR2 reads YNNKEL (reference sequence). The CDR3 is CASSQARRLGYRRTGELFF. The CDR3, as DNA: TGTGCCAGCAGCCAAGCAAGGAGGTTGGGCTATCGACGCACCGGGGAGCTGTTTTTT.

CDR3 in amino acids: CASSLLRDEEKLFF. In DNA form, the CDR3 reads TGTGCCAGCAGCTTATTACGGGATGAGGAAAAACTGTTTTTT. The V and J genes are TRBV7-9 and TRBJ1-4, with D unclear. V lost 2 bases, J lost 8 bases, and 12 bases lay in between. This CDR3 has 14 amino acids. The germline gives CDR1 SEHNR, CDR2 FQNEAQ (reference sequence).

The J gene is TRBJ1-4, the V gene TRBV5-1, with a tentative D call TRBD1 (5 bases). The CDR3 contains 14 residues. Germline V gene sequence: CDR1 SGHRS, CDR2 YFSETQ. V was shortened by 4 bases and J by 7 bases, with 14 bases between the two germline ends. Here the CDR3 reads CASSTGDVGEKLFF. CDR3 DNA: TGCGCCAGCAGCACGGGGGACGTCGGTGAAAAACTGTTTTTT.

The rearrangement joins TRBV7-9 to TRBJ1-5; D not certain. The V and J ends lost 6 bases and 2 bases respectively, with 14 bases between them. The CDR3 is made up of 15 amino acids. Germline loops: CDR1 SEHNR, CDR2 FQNEAQ (reference sequence). CDR3 sequence reads: CASSPLGEGNQPQHF. CDR3 DNA sequence: TGTGCCAGCAGTCCACTTGGAGAGGGCAATCAGCCCCAGCATTTT.

The chain employs TRBV27 and TRBJ2-2; TRBD2 agrees at 8 bases. The CDR3 has 15 residues. Trimming at V came to 5 bases and at J to 3 bases, leaving 5 bases not matched to a gene. Per the germline V gene, CDR1 is MNHEY and CDR2 is SMNVEV (reference sequence). CDR3 region: CASSPGRGDTGELFF. CDR3 nucleotide sequence: TGTGCCAGCAGTCCCGGGAGGGGAGACACCGGGGAGCTGTTTTTT.